A single T cell receptor (beta chain) is shown here with its context. Antigen specificity is unknown. TRB rearrangements spanning V, D and J were amplified using mixed TRB-A/B primers. Via MiXCR, TCRdb re-called the multiplex PCR reads, giving one row per CDR3 protein. The sample shows roughly 2,300 distinct CDR3 sequences, about 33% of them seen only once. These data come from a study of T cell repertoires in aging, cancer and after chemotherapy. Study-wide results and limits: In healthy donors, age-related TCR diversity loss mainly reflected lost richness. The repertoire data cannot show anything about immunological memory following chemotherapy. Untreated cancer patients had significantly lower blood TCR diversity than age-matched healthy donors.

Trimming took 6 bases from V and 3 from J; bases not matched to a gene: 6. CDR3 length: 13 amino acids. The germline V gene has CDR1 DFQATT and CDR2 SNEGSKA (reference sequence). Peripheral blood genomic DNA, not sorted cells or RNA, was the template. The chain links TRBV20-1 to TRBJ2-5, with 8 bases fitting TRBD1. Sequencing used blood. The TCR was taken from a human donor with a solid tumor. The DNA of the CDR3 is TGCAGTGCCGGAAGGACAGGGAAAGAGACCCAGTACTTC. Its translation is CSAGRTGKETQYF.